The 26 T cell receptor beta chains in this list originate from one sample, sequenced in a study of CD8+ T cells in alopecia areata. cDNA serving as the sequencing template came from extracted, reverse transcribed RNA. The assay was immunoSEQ multiplex PCR, and TCRdb's table has in-frame clones only and misses some. Of 200,000 to 250,000 clones listed, roughly three fifths are singletons. Sequenced: CD8+ T cells sorted from blood. Every receptor here comes from a human donor in good health.

This clone was seen a few times. The DNA for the CDR3 is TGTGCCAGCAGTCCGGGACCCCGAATTGACTATGGCTACACCTTC. Amino acid sequence: CASSPGPRIDYGYTF. The J gene is TRBJ1-2, the V gene TRBV27, with D possibly being TRBD1 (5 bases). Germline CDR1 reads MNHEY; CDR2 reads SMNVEV (reference sequence). The V end lost 5 bases, the J end lost 3 bases, and 16 bases lay between the germline ends. The CDR3 is 15 residues long.

This sequence joins TRBV27 and TRBJ1-2; possibly TRBD1 for D (6 bases). The CDR3 totals 13 residues. The V end was cut by 4 bases, the J end by 8 bases, with 14 bases between. The germline CDR1 and CDR2 sequences are MNHEY and SMNVEV (reference sequence). CDR3: CASSWGRGRGYTF. CDR3 bases: TGTGCCAGCAGTTGGGGGAGGGGGAGAGGCTACACCTTC.

This clone occurred a few times. This chain links TRBV30 with TRBJ1-2; TRBD1 matches at 7 bases. CDR1 is GTSNPN, CDR2 SVGIG, per germline (reference sequence). V was clipped by 1 base and J by 4 bases; unmatched bases: 3. This CDR3 spans 13 amino acids. This CDR3 reads CAWSATGTYGYTF. The CDR3 region has the DNA TGTGCCTGGAGTGCGACAGGGACCTATGGCTACACCTTC.

In this sample, this clone turned up a few times. The J gene is TRBJ1-1, the V gene TRBV4-1; D is unresolved. Trimming stripped 0 bases from V and 0 bases from J, with 11 bases between. The CDR3 totals 16 residues. In germline, CDR1 is MGHRA, CDR2 YSYEKL. The CDR3 DNA reads as TGCGCCAGCAGCCAAGACGCCGGGAACCTGAACACTGAAGCTTTCTTT. It specifies CASSQDAGNLNTEAFF.

This clone was counted between two and nine times. CDR3 DNA sequence: TGTGCCAGCAGTTACCCGGGACGGGGGGCCGGGGAGCTGTTTTTT. Translation gives CASSYPGRGAGELFF. J is TRBJ2-2 and V is TRBV6-5; 7 bases are shared with TRBD2. CDR3 length: 15 amino acids. Germline trimming cut 2 bases from V and 6 bases from J; bases unmatched to any gene: 6. Germline-derived CDR1 and CDR2 are MNHEY and SVGAGI.

The genes are TRBV28 and TRBJ2-7; D may be TRBD1 or TRBD2 (5 bases each). Germline V gene sequence: CDR1 MDHEN, CDR2 SYDVKM. CDR3 size: 14 residues. Between the trimmed V and J ends, which lost 5 bases and 6 bases, there was a span of 17 bases. The CDR3 protein is CASSPGQEESEQYF. DNA for the CDR3: TGTGCCAGCAGTCCGGGGCAGGAGGAGAGCGAGCAGTACTTC.

A few counts support this clone. The chain recombines TRBV7-9 with TRBJ2-1; 8 bases fit TRBD2. Germline V gives CDR1 SEHNR, CDR2 FQNEAQ (reference sequence). This CDR3 spans 14 amino acids. The J segment lost 7 bases and the V segment lost 6 bases, leaving 8 bases of the junction unmatched. CDR3 DNA sequence: TGTGCCAGCAGTTCGGGGGGGCTCCGGAATGAGCAGTTCTTC. It encodes CASSSGGLRNEQFF.

The genes are TRBV27 and TRBJ1-2; possibly TRBD1 for D (6 bases). The CDR3 length is 14 residues. The germline CDR1 and CDR2 sequences are MNHEY and SMNVEV (reference sequence). Between the trimmed V and J ends, which lost 0 bases and 8 bases, there was a span of 13 bases. CDR3 in amino acids: CASSLSRDNRGYTF. In DNA, the CDR3 is TGTGCCAGCAGTTTATCGAGGGACAATCGCGGCTACACCTTC.

The V call is TRBV27, the J call TRBJ2-5; TRBD1 is a possible D gene (6 bases). Trimming took off 2 bases at V and 5 bases at J, with 12 bases between the two ends. The CDR3 extends over 14 amino acids. Germline V CDR1 and CDR2: MNHEY, SMNVEV (reference sequence). The CDR3 DNA follows: TGTGCCAGCAGTTTAGTACAGGGTAGGGAGACCCAGTACTTC. It encodes CASSLVQGRETQYF.

This clone was detected only once. The genes are TRBV4-1 and TRBJ2-7, with D unclear. CDR3 length: 15 amino acids. CDR1 is MGHRA and CDR2 is YSYEKL in the germline V gene. Trimming left V 5 bases short and J 6 bases short, with 20 bases between. The CDR3 loop reads CASSTQPGSPVEQYF. In nucleotides, the CDR3 is TGCGCCAGCAGCACCCAGCCGGGCAGCCCTGTCGAGCAGTACTTC.

This clone was counted only a few times. The chain couples TRBV29-1 to TRBJ1-1; 8 nucleotides line up with TRBD1. J was trimmed by 0 bases and V by 5 bases; bases with no gene match: 5. Germline V CDR1 and CDR2: SQVTM, ANQGSEA. The CDR3 covers 14 residues. In DNA, the CDR3 is TGCAGCGTTACCAGGACAGGGATGAACACTGAAGCTTTCTTT. Translated: CSVTRTGMNTEAFF.

The chain has TRBV7-9 and TRBJ1-5; the D is unclear. V dropped 4 bases and J dropped 0 bases, with 10 bases sitting between them. The CDR3 runs to 15 residues. Germline CDR1 is SEHNR and CDR2 is FQNEAQ (reference sequence). The CDR3 loop reads CASSSTEYSNQPQHF. The CDR3 nucleotides are TGTGCCAGCAGCTCGACCGAGTATAGCAATCAGCCCCAGCATTTT. The full variable domain, with the rest looked up from reference TRBV7-9 and TRBJ1-5, is DTGVSQNPRHKITKRGQNVTFRCDPISEHNRLYWYRQTLGQGPEFLTYFQNEAQLEKSRLLSDRFSAERPKGSFSTLEIQRTEQGDSAMYLCASSSTEYSNQPQHFGDGTRLSIL.

This clone has a handful of counts. This sequence joins TRBV7-9 and TRBJ2-1; no reliable D call. V shed 6 bases and J shed 4 bases, with 7 bases lying between them. Germline V CDR1 and CDR2: SEHNR, FQNEAQ (reference sequence). The CDR3 covers 12 residues. CDR3 in DNA: TGTGCCAGCAGTCCAGATTACAATGAGCAGTTCTTC. The encoded protein is CASSPDYNEQFF.

The CDR3 protein is CASSVLDGYEQYF. The CDR3 coding sequence is TGTGCCAGCAGCGTATTAGACGGCTACGAGCAGTACTTC. The rearrangement links TRBV9 to TRBJ2-7; no firm D call. This CDR3 is 13 amino acids long. The germline CDR1 and CDR2 sequences are SGDLS and YYNGEE. Deletions cut 1 base from V and 3 bases from J, with 8 bases between.

The chain has TRBV6-5 and TRBJ1-1, with a tentative D call TRBD1 (5 bases). The germline V and J ends were trimmed by 4 bases and 1 base, with 16 bases remaining between them. Germline-derived CDR1 and CDR2 are MNHEY and SVGAGI. The CDR3 spans 16 residues. In nucleotides, the CDR3 is TGTGCCAGCAGTTTCCTGGCCGAGGGGACGAACACTGAAGCTTTCTTT. Translating it yields CASSFLAEGTNTEAFF.

This clone was observed once. The sample holds other DNA sequences that translate to the same CDR3. The V call is TRBV4-1, the J call TRBJ2-7; the match to TRBD1 covers 10 bases. The CDR3 loop spans 14 amino acids. The germline V gene encodes CDR1 MGHRA and CDR2 YSYEKL. V trimming: 4 bases; J trimming: 2 bases; junction bases outside the gene matches: 2. In nucleotides, the CDR3 is TGCGCCAGCAGCCTTGGGACAGGGGCCTACGAGCAGTACTTC. As protein: CASSLGTGAYEQYF.

V gene TRBV29-1 combines with J gene TRBJ1-2, with 7 bases identical to TRBD1. The J segment lost 10 bases and the V segment lost 5 bases, leaving 19 bases of the junction unmatched. Germline CDR1 is SQVTM and CDR2 is ANQGSEA. The CDR3 is 15 residues long. The CDR3 loop is CSVRRDSNVRVVYTF. The CDR3 DNA sequence: TGCAGCGTTAGACGGGACAGCAACGTGAGAGTCGTCTACACCTTC.

The rearrangement uses TRBV5-6 and TRBJ2-1; 8 bases match TRBD1. Trimming cost V 3 bases and J 6 bases; bases outside gene matches: 14. In germline, CDR1 is SGHDT, CDR2 YYEEEE. The CDR3 loop spans 17 amino acids. CDR3 bases: TGTGCCAGCAGCTACACCTGGCTGGACAGGGCGACCAATGAGCAGTTCTTC. This gives the protein CASSYTWLDRATNEQFF.

The chain couples TRBV11-2 to TRBJ2-3, with D uncertain. The germline gives CDR1 SGHAT, CDR2 FQNNGV. The CDR3 has 15 amino acids. V was cut by 1 base and J by 6 bases, with 14 bases left in between. This CDR3 is CASSLVPSLGDTQYF. In DNA, the CDR3 is TGTGCCAGCAGCTTAGTGCCCTCCTTGGGGGATACGCAGTATTTT.

In DNA, the CDR3 is TGCGCCAGCAGCCAAGAGGGGTTTGGTGAAAAACTGTTTTTT. Translated, it gives CASSQEGFGEKLFF. V is TRBV4-1 and J is TRBJ1-4; D is unresolved. V lost 0 bases to trimming and J lost 7 bases, with 9 bases between them. Germline V gene lookup returns CDR1 MGHRA and CDR2 YSYEKL. The CDR3 loop spans 14 amino acids.

The chain joins TRBV7-9 to TRBJ1-2, with D unresolved. CDR3 size: 14 residues. Germline V lookup: CDR1 SEHNR, CDR2 FQNEAQ (reference sequence). V lost 1 base and J 6 bases, leaving 12 bases between the germline ends. Written as DNA, the CDR3 is TGTGCCAGCAGCTTAGAGGGAGAGATCCATGGCTACACCTTC. This gives the protein CASSLEGEIHGYTF.

CDR3 sequence reads: CASSIAGTGLTEAFF. DNA of the CDR3: TGTGCCAGTAGTATAGCGGGGACCGGTTTAACTGAAGCTTTCTTT. The chain has TRBV19 and TRBJ1-1, with a tentative D call TRBD1 (5 bases). The CDR3 consists of 15 residues. CDR1 is LNHDA and CDR2 is SQIVND in the germline V gene (reference sequence). V lost 1 base, J lost 5 bases, and 14 bases lay in between.

The gene calls are TRBV7-8 and TRBJ2-7; 8 bases map to TRBD2. The CDR3 sequence is 14 residues long. After removal of 5 bases from V and 10 bases from J, the junction contained 13 bases not matched to a gene. Germline-derived CDR1 and CDR2 are SGHVS and FQNEAQ. This CDR3 reads CASSEVVGGADQYF. In nucleotides, the CDR3 is TGTGCCAGCAGCGAAGTGGTCGGGGGGGCGGATCAGTACTTC.

The chain carries TRBV13 and TRBJ1-2, with D unclear. The CDR3 has 14 residues. V lost 5 bases to trimming and J lost 8 bases, with 18 bases between them. Germline CDR1 is PRHDT and CDR2 is FYEKMQ (reference sequence). The CDR3 DNA follows: TGTGCCAGCAGCATAAATGGGGAGTTCGGGGGCTACACCTTC. Its translation is CASSINGEFGGYTF.

This chain links TRBV5-1 with TRBJ2-2, with a weak D call TRBD1 (6 bases). The CDR3 totals 15 residues. CDR1 and CDR2 (germline): SGHRS, YFSETQ. The V end lost 4 bases, the J end lost 2 bases, and 12 bases lay between the germline ends. The CDR3 DNA reads TGCGCCAGCAGCCCCAAGGACAGAAACACCGGGGAGCTGTTTTTT. Amino acid sequence: CASSPKDRNTGELFF.

This clone occurred once. The chain joins TRBV19 to TRBJ2-5; D not certain. The CDR3 extends over 13 amino acids. V dropped 6 bases and J dropped 5 bases, with 13 bases sitting between them. Germline CDR1 is LNHDA and CDR2 is SQIVND (reference sequence). The CDR3 loop is CASSAEVGETQYF. The CDR3 DNA sequence: TGTGCCAGTAGCGCCGAGGTGGGGGAGACCCAGTACTTC.